This T cell receptor beta chain was obtained from a study of shared clonotypes between healthy human individuals. Study overall: A donor's plate count was three for CD4 naive and three for CD4 memory; CD8 naive had two and CD8 memory one.

A CD45RA+ naive subset and a CD45RA-negative memory subset were split from CD4+ cells. Germline V gene sequence: CDR1 LNHDA, CDR2 SQIVND (reference sequence). This CDR3 contains 16 residues. V lost 4 bases and J 1 base, leaving 16 bases between the germline ends. Overall study findings and caveats: The researchers took only blood, and tissue repertoires probably look different.

Libraries were prepared by immunoSEQ multiplex PCR; TCRdb keeps only in-frame clonotypes and omits some of them. The table has about 1.1 million clones, 77% seen once. In this sample, this clone turned up a few times. As yet, its antigen is unknown. The gene calls are TRBV19 and TRBJ1-1; D remains unclear. The sample taken for sequencing was memory CD4+ T cells from PBMCs. Noted subset: CD45RA-negative fraction. The receptor was isolated from a man aged 18 to 29 in good health. Some clones in this sample may be carry-over from other donors' samples. CDR3 bases: TGTGCCAGTAGTAGGGGTCCGGGGTTAAGGAACACTGAAGCTTTCTTT. It translates to CASSRGPGLRNTEAFF.